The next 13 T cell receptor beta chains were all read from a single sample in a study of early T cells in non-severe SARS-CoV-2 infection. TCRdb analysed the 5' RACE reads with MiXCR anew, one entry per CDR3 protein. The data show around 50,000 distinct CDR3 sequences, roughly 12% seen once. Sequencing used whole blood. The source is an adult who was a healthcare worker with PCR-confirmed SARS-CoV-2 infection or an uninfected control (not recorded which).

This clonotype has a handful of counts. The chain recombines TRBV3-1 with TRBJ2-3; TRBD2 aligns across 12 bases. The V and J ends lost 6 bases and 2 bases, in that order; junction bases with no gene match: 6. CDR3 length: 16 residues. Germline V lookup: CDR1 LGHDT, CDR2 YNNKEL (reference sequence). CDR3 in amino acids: CASRSGLAGFTDTQYF. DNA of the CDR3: TGTGCCAGCAGATCGGGACTAGCGGGCTTCACAGATACGCAGTATTTT.

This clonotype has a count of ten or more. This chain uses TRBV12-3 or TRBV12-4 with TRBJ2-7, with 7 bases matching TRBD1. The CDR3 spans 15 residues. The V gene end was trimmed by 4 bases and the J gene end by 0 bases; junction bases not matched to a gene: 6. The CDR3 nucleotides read TGTGCCAGCAGTTGGGACAGCGAGACCTCCTACGAGCAGTACTTC. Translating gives CASSWDSETSYEQYF.

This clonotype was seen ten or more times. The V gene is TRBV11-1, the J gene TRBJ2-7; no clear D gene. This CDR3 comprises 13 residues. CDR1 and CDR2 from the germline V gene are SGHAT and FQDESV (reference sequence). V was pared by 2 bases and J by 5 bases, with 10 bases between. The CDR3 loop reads CASSLITRDEQYF. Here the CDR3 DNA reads TGTGCCAGCAGCTTAATAACTCGGGACGAGCAGTACTTC.

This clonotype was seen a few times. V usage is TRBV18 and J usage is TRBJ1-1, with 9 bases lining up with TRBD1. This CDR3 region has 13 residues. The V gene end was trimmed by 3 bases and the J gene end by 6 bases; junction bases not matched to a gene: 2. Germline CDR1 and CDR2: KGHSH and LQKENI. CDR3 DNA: TGTGCCAGCTCACCGGGGACAGGGCCTGAAGCTTTCTTT. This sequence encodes CASSPGTGPEAFF.

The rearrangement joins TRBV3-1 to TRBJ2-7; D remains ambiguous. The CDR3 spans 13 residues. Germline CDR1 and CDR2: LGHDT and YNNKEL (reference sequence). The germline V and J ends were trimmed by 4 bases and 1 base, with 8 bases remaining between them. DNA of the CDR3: TGTGCCAGCAGCCGGACCTATTCCTACGAGCAGTACTTC. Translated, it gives CASSRTYSYEQYF.

The DNA of the CDR3 is TGTGCCAGCAGCCCTGGGGGTGCAGGGAGCTCCTACGAGCAGTACTTC. It codes for CASSPGGAGSSYEQYF. The genes are TRBV11-3 and TRBJ2-7, with D perhaps matching TRBD1 or TRBD2 (5 bases each). The CDR3 runs 16 residues. CDR1 and CDR2 from the germline V gene are SGHNT and YENEEA. Trimming shortened V by 5 bases and J by 0 bases, and 17 bases separated the two germline ends. Full variable domain (remainder filled in from reference TRBV11-3 and TRBJ2-7): EAGVVQSPRYKIIEKKQPVAFWCNPISGHNTLYWYLQNLGQGPELLIRYENEEAVDDSQLPKDRFSAERLKGVDSTLKIQPAELGDSAVYLCASSPGGAGSSYEQYFGPGTRLTVT.

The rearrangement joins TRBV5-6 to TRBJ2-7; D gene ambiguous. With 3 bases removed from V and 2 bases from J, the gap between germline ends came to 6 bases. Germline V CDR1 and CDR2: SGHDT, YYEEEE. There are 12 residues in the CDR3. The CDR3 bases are TGTGCCAGCAGCTCCAGGCCCTACGAGCAGTACTTC. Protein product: CASSSRPYEQYF.

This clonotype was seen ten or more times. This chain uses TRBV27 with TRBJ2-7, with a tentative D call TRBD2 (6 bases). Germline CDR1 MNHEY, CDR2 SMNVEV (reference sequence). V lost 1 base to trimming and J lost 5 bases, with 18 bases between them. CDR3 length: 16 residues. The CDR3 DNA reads TGTGCCAGCAGTTTATACACCCCCCTGGAGGGCCACGAGCAGTACTTC. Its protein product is CASSLYTPLEGHEQYF.

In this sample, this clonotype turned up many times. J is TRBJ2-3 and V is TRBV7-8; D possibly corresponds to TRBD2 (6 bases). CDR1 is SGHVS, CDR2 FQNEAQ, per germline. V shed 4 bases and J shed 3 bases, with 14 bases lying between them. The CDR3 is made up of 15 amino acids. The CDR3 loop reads CASSWGVGSTDTQYF. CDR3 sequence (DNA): TGTGCCAGCAGCTGGGGGGTCGGGAGTACAGATACGCAGTATTTT.

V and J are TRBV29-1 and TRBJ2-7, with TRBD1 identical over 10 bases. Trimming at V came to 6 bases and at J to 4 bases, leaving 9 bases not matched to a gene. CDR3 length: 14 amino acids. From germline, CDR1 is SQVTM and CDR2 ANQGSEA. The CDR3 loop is CSVGGGTGVYEQYF. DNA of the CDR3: TGCAGCGTGGGGGGCGGGACAGGGGTATACGAGCAGTACTTC.

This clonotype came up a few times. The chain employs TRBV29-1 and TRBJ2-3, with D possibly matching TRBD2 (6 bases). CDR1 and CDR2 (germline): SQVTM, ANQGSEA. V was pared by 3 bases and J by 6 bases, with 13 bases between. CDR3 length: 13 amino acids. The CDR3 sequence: CSVDTGVEDTQYF. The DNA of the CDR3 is TGCAGCGTTGATACGGGGGTCGAGGATACGCAGTATTTT.

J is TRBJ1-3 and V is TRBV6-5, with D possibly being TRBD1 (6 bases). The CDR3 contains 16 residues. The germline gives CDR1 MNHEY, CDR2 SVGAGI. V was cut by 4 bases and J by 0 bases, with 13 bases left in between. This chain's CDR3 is CASSSISGASGNTIYF. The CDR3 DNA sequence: TGTGCCAGCAGTTCCATCTCAGGGGCCTCTGGAAACACCATATATTTT.

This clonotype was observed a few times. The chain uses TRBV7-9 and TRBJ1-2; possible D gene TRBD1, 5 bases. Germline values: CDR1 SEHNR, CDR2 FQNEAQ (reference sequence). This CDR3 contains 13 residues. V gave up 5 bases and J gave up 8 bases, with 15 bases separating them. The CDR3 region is CASSLEGRVGYTF. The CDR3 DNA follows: TGTGCCAGCAGCCTAGAGGGGAGGGTCGGCTACACCTTC.